The entry below describes one T cell receptor beta chain. What it recognizes is unknown. These data are taken from a study of identical twins. Whole-study findings and limits: With monozygotic twins, out-of-frame TCR alpha sharing exceeded what models estimated. Fewer insertions marked abundant cord blood beta clonotypes; young adult naive trended weakly, memory not at all.

Trimming removed 1 base at V and 3 bases at J, with 8 bases between. Germline CDR1 SEHNR, CDR2 FQNEAQ (reference sequence). This CDR3 comprises 14 residues. TCRdb ran MiXCR on the 5' RACE reads and lists one entry per CDR3 protein. The data hold under 300,000 distinct CDR3 sequences, with roughly 8% observed a single time. Healthy Caucasians supplied all donations. These data are also associated with another study on yellow fever vaccine responses in identical twins. That investigation notes: Reportedly, the response of twins' T cells to the vaccine seemed partly convergent, partly personalized.

The clonotype originates from a woman in her late teens or twenties in good health. This sequence joins TRBV7-9 and TRBJ2-3; D is possibly TRBD1 (6 bases). The sequenced sample consisted of CD8+ T cells sorted from blood. In DNA form, the CDR3 reads TGTGCCAGCAGCTTAGGGACAGCGACAGATACGCAGTATTTT. Amino acids: CASSLGTATDTQYF. Based on the CDR3 plus reference TRBV7-9 and TRBJ2-3, the full variable domain is DTGVSQNPRHKITKRGQNVTFRCDPISEHNRLYWYRQTLGQGPEFLTYFQNEAQLEKSRLLSDRFSAERPKGSFSTLEIQRTEQGDSAMYLCASSLGTATDTQYFGPGTRLTVL.